The entry below gives a single T cell receptor beta chain sequence along with its context. Its matching antigen is unknown. This entry belongs to a study of graft-versus-host responses after intestinal transplantation. Study-level background: The transplants performed in recipients were multivisceral, liver-intestinal, or isolated intestinal. The study gave all recipients anti-thymocyte globulin induction, then tacrolimus and steroids for about 3 years.

V was cut by 2 bases and J by 3 bases, with 14 bases left in between. The CDR3 is 15 residues long. Germline assignment: CDR1 MNHEY and CDR2 SMNVEV (reference sequence). The table came from immunoSEQ multiplex PCR; TCRdb's copy has only in-frame clones and leaves some out. The sample has roughly 97,000 clones, approximately 90% seen once; the top ten hold about 16%. Study-level results: In patients with graft-donor T cell macrochimerism, allograft graft-versus-host to host-versus-graft clonal ratios were high. In recipient marrow, GvH clones were found, and some appeared first in ileum or blood.

This clonotype originated in a human patient who received an intestinal transplant, so some T cells may come from the graft donor. The rearrangement uses TRBV27 and TRBJ2-7; D is possibly TRBD2 (6 bases). Sequencing was performed on PBMCs, taken roughly 410 days after intestinal transplant. CDR3 residues: CASSLAGFERYEQYF. The CDR3 nucleotides are TGTGCCAGCAGTTTAGCGGGGTTTGAGCGCTACGAGCAGTACTTC.